This is a list of T cell receptor beta chains from one sample in a study of blood T cells in healthy people across ages. TCRdb itself ran the 5' RACE reads through MiXCR, one entry per CDR3 protein. The table shows 600,000 to 800,000 distinct CDR3 sequences, with around 21% occurring only once. The material sequenced was blood. The receptors here all came from a man in his sixties or seventies in good health. Each CDR3 is given with its conserved first and last residue. A D gene is named only where the DNA matches it firmly. A clone size is listed for some rows: how often the clone was seen (once, few, many), or a class if it is expanded.

d_gene	v_gene	j_gene	abundance	CDR3nt	CDR3aa
.	TRBV20-1	TRBJ2-1	many	TGCAGTGCTAACGGAAGGGGCAATGAGCAGTTCTTC	CSANGRGNEQFF
.	TRBV6-5	TRBJ2-5	few	TGTGCCAGCAGTTTAACAACCCCCCGGGGGTCCCAAGAGACCCAGTACTTC	CASSLTTPRGSQETQYF
TRBD1	TRBV7-9	TRBJ1-4	few	TGTGCCAGCAGCTCCTCCGGGACAGGGAATGAAAAACTGTTTTTT	CASSSSGTGNEKLFF
.	TRBV6-6	TRBJ2-4	.	TGTGCCAGCAGTTACGGGCTAGCCAAAAACATTCAGTACTTC	CASSYGLAKNIQYF
.	TRBV20-1	TRBJ2-1	once	TGCAGTGCTAGCAAGCGGGACAGCTACAATGAGCAGTTCTTC	CSASKRDSYNEQFF
.	TRBV28	TRBJ2-5	few	TGTGCCAGCAGCGGACCTGCAGAGACCCAGTACTTC	CASSGPAETQYF
.	TRBV24-1	TRBJ2-2	few	TGTGCCACCAGTGACATTAGCGGAAAGAACACCGGGGAGCTGTTTTTT	CATSDISGKNTGELFF
.	TRBV19	TRBJ2-3	.	TGTGCCAGCGGGTCAGGGGTTAATACGCAGTATTTT	CASGSGVNTQYF
TRBD1	TRBV25-1	TRBJ2-4	few	TGTGCCAGCAGTGAATTCGCCGGGACAGGGAAGGAAAACATTCAGTACTTC	CASSEFAGTGKENIQYF
TRBD2	TRBV10-3	TRBJ2-3	few	TGTGCCACCATAGAACCGGGACTAGGGGGAGATACGCAGTATTTT	CATIEPGLGGDTQYF
TRBD2	TRBV7-8	TRBJ2-3	many	TGTGCCAGCACCAGCGGGGCCACAGATACGCAGTATTTT	CASTSGATDTQYF
TRBD2	TRBV6-1	TRBJ2-7	few	TGTGCCAGCAGGAGACTAGCGGGAGGCGACGAGCAGTACTTC	CASRRLAGGDEQYF
TRBD2	TRBV20-1	TRBJ2-1	few	TGCAGTGCTTTACCGAGACTAGCGCACTACAATGAGCAGTTCTTC	CSALPRLAHYNEQFF
.	TRBV20-1	TRBJ2-5	once	TGCAGTGCTAGGACTACTTTGATTCAAGAGACCCAGTACTTC	CSARTTLIQETQYF
TRBD1	TRBV7-8	TRBJ1-6	once	TGTGCCAGCAGCTTATCAACAGGGGATTCACCCCTCCACTTT	CASSLSTGDSPLHF
.	TRBV12-3/TRBV12-4	TRBJ1-6	.	TGTGCCAGCAGCCGCAGAGGGTCACCCCTCCACTTT	CASSRRGSPLHF
TRBD2	TRBV9	TRBJ2-3	.	TGTGCCAGCAGCGTAGAGGGAGGGTTCCACACAGATACGCAGTATTTT	CASSVEGGFHTDTQYF
.	TRBV5-1	TRBJ1-3	.	TGCGCCAGCAGCTTGGGTCGCAGCGATGAACCTGGAAACACCATATATTTT	CASSLGRSDEPGNTIYF
TRBD1	TRBV5-1	TRBJ2-1	.	TGCGCCAGCAGCGGGGACAGCTCCTGCAATGAGCAGTTCTTC	CASSGDSSCNEQFF
.	TRBV6-5	TRBJ2-5	.	TGTGCCAGCAGTGAGAGGTTCCAAGAGACCCAGTACTTC	CASSERFQETQYF
.	TRBV20-1	TRBJ2-1	.	TGCAGTGCTACCTCGGGTCAGTCGGGCAATGAGCAGTTCTTC	CSATSGQSGNEQFF
.	TRBV5-1	TRBJ1-4	.	TGCGCCAGCAGCTTGGGGGGGGCGAGAACTAATGAAAAACTGTTTTTT	CASSLGGARTNEKLFF
.	TRBV20-1	TRBJ2-3	.	TGCGGTGCTATCGATTTGTCGGGAGTTACGGATACGCAGTATTTT	CGAIDLSGVTDTQYF
TRBD1	TRBV7-9	TRBJ2-7	.	TGTGCCAGCAGTTCCCTCAGACAGGGGACGAAGGGCGAGCAGTACTTC	CASSSLRQGTKGEQYF
.	TRBV6-1	TRBJ2-7	once	TGTGCCAGCAGTGAAGGGGGATTTCCCTACGAGCAGTACTTC	CASSEGGFPYEQYF
.	TRBV3-1	TRBJ2-1	few	TGTGCCAGCAGCCAAGATTCGAAGAGTGAGCAGTTCTTC	CASSQDSKSEQFF
.	TRBV29-1	TRBJ2-1	once	TGCAGCGGCCTAAATGAGCAGTTCTTC	CSGLNEQFF
.	TRBV7-2	TRBJ2-1	many	TGTGCCAGCAGCTCACGGCCCCCGAATGAGCAGTTCTTC	CASSSRPPNEQFF
TRBD1	TRBV9	TRBJ2-1	few	TGTGCCAGCAGCGGTGGGGACAGGGTAGTAAGTGAGCAGTTCTTC	CASSGGDRVVSEQFF
.	TRBV29-1	TRBJ2-3	few	TGCAGCGTTGATCAGGGTTGGACAGATACGCAGTATTTT	CSVDQGWTDTQYF
TRBD1	TRBV7-2	TRBJ2-5	few	TGTGCCAGCAGCTTAGTGACAGGGGGCAATCCTCACCTTCAAGAGACCCAGTACTTC	CASSLVTGGNPHLQETQYF
TRBD2	TRBV10-3	TRBJ2-1	few	TGTGCCATCAGTGAGTCGGTCGGACTAGCGGGCAATGAGCAGTTCTTC	CAISESVGLAGNEQFF
TRBD1	TRBV3-1	TRBJ2-7	.	TGTGCCAGCAGCCAAGCGGAGACAGGGCCGTACGAGCAGTACTTC	CASSQAETGPYEQYF
.	TRBV18	TRBJ2-5	.	TGTGCCAGCTCACCATCGGTACCGAGCGAAGAGACCCAGTACTTC	CASSPSVPSEETQYF
TRBD2	TRBV29-1	TRBJ2-1	.	TGCAGCGTTAGACTAGCGGGACCTAGCTCCTACAATGAGCAGTTCTTC	CSVRLAGPSSYNEQFF
TRBD1	TRBV7-9	TRBJ2-5	many	TGTGCCAGCAGCTTGGGACAGGGGGCGAGGGAGACCCAGTACTTC	CASSLGQGARETQYF
TRBD1	TRBV24-1	TRBJ2-7	.	TGTGCCACCAGTGAGGGGGACAGGGGCGCCTACGAGCAGTACTTC	CATSEGDRGAYEQYF
TRBD2	TRBV7-8	TRBJ2-1	.	TGTGCCAGCAGCTTAAGGACTAGCGGGATCTACAATGAGCAGTTCTTC	CASSLRTSGIYNEQFF
.	TRBV6-6	TRBJ2-5	few	TGTGCCAGCAGTCGGACGGGACCGAAAGAGACCCAGTACTTC	CASSRTGPKETQYF
.	TRBV12-3/TRBV12-4	TRBJ1-4	many	TGTGCCAGCAGACCACGCACTGCCGCAACTAATGAAAAACTGTTTTTT	CASRPRTAATNEKLFF
.	TRBV20-1	TRBJ2-1	.	TGCAGTGCTACGGGTCTCAATGAGCAGTTCTTC	CSATGLNEQFF
.	TRBV27	TRBJ2-4	few	TGTGCCAGCAGTGGATGGGGTTTCGGTCTGGATCGAGAAAACATTCAGTACTTC	CASSGWGFGLDRENIQYF
.	TRBV7-6	TRBJ1-5	.	TGTGCCAGCAGCCCCAACCCAGGGTTCAATCAGCCCCAGCATTTT	CASSPNPGFNQPQHF
.	TRBV7-9	TRBJ1-4	.	TGTGCCAGCAGCATAAGACAGCCAAATAATGAAAAACTGTTTTTT	CASSIRQPNNEKLFF
.	TRBV7-9	TRBJ2-1	many	TGTGCCAGCAGCTTAGTTTTAGGGGAGTCCGCTTTTTTTGAGCAGTTCTTC	CASSLVLGESAFFEQFF
TRBD2	TRBV12-3/TRBV12-4	TRBJ2-7	many	TGTGCCAGTAAAATATCTAGCGGGGTGGGTGAGCAGTACTTC	CASKISSGVGEQYF
.	TRBV2	TRBJ2-5	.	TGTGCCAGCAGTGAAGCCCAGAGTGGGACCCAGTACTTC	CASSEAQSGTQYF
.	TRBV10-3	TRBJ2-7	few	TGTGCCATCAGTGATTCCAGGGTAACCTACGAGCAGTACTTC	CAISDSRVTYEQYF